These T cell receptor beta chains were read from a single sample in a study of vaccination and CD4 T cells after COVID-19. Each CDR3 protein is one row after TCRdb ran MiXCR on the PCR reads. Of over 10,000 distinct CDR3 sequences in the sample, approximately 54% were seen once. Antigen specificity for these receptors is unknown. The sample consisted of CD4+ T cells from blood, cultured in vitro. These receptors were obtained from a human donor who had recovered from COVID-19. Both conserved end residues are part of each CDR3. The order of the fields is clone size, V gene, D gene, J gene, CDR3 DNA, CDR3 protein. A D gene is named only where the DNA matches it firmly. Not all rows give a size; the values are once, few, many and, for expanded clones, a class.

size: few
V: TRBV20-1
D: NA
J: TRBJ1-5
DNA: TGCAGTGCTAGACCCCGTCCGGGACCAAATCAGCCCCAGCATTTT
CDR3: CSARPRPGPNQPQHF

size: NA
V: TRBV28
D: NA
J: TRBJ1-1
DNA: TGTGCCAGCACCACTCCCCTGGGGGGTTCTTACACTGAAGCTTTCTTT
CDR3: CASTTPLGGSYTEAFF

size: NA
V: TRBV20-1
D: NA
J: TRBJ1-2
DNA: TGCAGTGCTAGGAGGGAGGCAGCTAACTATGGCTACACCTTC
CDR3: CSARREAANYGYTF

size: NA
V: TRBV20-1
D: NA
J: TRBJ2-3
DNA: TGCAGTGCTAGAGATGATCGAAGTGCAGATACGCAGTATTTT
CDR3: CSARDDRSADTQYF

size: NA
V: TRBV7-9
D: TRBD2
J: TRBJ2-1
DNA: TGTGCCAGCAGTCCCGGGACTAGCGGGAGCGATGAGCAGTTCTTC
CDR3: CASSPGTSGSDEQFF

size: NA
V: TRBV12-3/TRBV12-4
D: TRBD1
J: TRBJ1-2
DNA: TGTGCCAGCAGTTTAATGGGACAGGGGGAAGGCTACACCTTC
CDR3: CASSLMGQGEGYTF

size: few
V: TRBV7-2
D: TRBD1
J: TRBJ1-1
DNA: TGTGCCAGCAGCCAAACAGGGTGGGGGACAGGGGGTAACACTGAAGCTTTCTTT
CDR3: CASSQTGWGTGGNTEAFF

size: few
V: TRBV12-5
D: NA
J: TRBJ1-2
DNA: TGTGCTAGTGGTCCAGCCGGATATGGCTACACCTTC
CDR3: CASGPAGYGYTF

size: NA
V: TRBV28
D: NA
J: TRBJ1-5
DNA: TGTGCCAGCAGTTACCAGGGCAGACAGCCCCAGCATTTT
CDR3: CASSYQGRQPQHF

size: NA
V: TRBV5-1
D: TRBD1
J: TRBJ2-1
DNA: TGCGCCAGCAGCTTTACGGGACAGGGGGCGGGTGAGCAGTTCTTC
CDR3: CASSFTGQGAGEQFF

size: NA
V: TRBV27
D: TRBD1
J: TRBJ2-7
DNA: TGTGCCAGCAGTCCGGGGACAGGGATGTCGAGATACGAGCAGTACTTC
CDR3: CASSPGTGMSRYEQYF

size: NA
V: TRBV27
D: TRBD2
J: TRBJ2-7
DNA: TGTGCCAGCAGTTGGACTAGCGGGGATTCCTACAAGCAGTACTTC
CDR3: CASSWTSGDSYKQYF

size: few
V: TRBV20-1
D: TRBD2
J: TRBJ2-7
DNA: TGCAGTGTCAGAAACCTAGCGGGAGTGGCCGAGCAGTACTTC
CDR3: CSVRNLAGVAEQYF

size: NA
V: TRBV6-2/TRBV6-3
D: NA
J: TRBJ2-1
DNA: TGTGCCAGCATTCCCCTGGGGAGCGTTGAGCAGTTCTTC
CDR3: CASIPLGSVEQFF